The 27 T cell receptor beta chains below all came from one sample that was sequenced in a study of cytotoxic CD8 clonotypes in ibrutinib-treated CLL listed by TCRdb under 2021. Receptors were amplified or captured by the immunoSEQ multiplex PCR assay. TCRdb provides this immuneACCESS table in a form limited to in-frame rearrangements. Some clones are lacking; in checked studies, under half of them reflect an unresolved V gene, and why the rest are absent is not known. For this sample the table gives about 140,000 clones, of which approximately 80% were detected only once. The top ten clonotypes cover 7.5% to 8% of the sample. This sample comprised PBMCs, obtained after 36 months of ibrutinib treatment. These receptors were obtained from a human donor with chronic lymphocytic leukemia.

This clone has a handful of counts. The V gene is TRBV19, the J gene TRBJ2-7; a possible D gene is TRBD1 (5 bases). Germline V gives CDR1 LNHDA, CDR2 SQIVND (reference sequence). The V gene lost 5 bases and the J gene lost 6 bases, with 11 bases spanning the gap. The CDR3 is made up of 12 amino acids. The CDR3 protein is CASSPGIREQYF. CDR3 in DNA: TGTGCCAGTAGTCCAGGGATCCGCGAGCAGTACTTC.

Comments on this clone: A much larger clone differs by one base, so this may be a read error. This chain joins TRBV6-5 and TRBJ1-1; tentative D call: TRBD1 (5 bases). Germline CDR1 and CDR2: MNHEY and SVGAGI. V shed 6 bases and J shed 7 bases, with 21 bases lying between them. The CDR3 length is 15 residues. The CDR3 DNA reads as TGTGCCAGCAGCCCCCTAGTTGGGGGGACCCTTGAAGCTTTCTTT. It translates to CASSPLVGGTLEAFF.

The rearrangement joins TRBV10-1 to TRBJ1-1; no clear D. The CDR3 sequence is 15 residues long. Germline V gene sequence: CDR1 WNHNN, CDR2 SYGVQD (reference sequence). The germline V and J ends were trimmed by 3 bases and 4 bases, with 15 bases remaining between them. The CDR3 region is CASSDRYVLGTEAFF. CDR3 sequence (DNA): TGCGCCAGCAGTGATCGTTACGTTTTGGGCACTGAAGCTTTCTTT.

The J gene is TRBJ2-2, the V gene TRBV9, with D unresolved. Between the trimmed V and J ends, which lost 0 bases and 11 bases, there was a span of 11 bases. Germline V gene data show CDR1 as SGDLS and CDR2 as YYNGEE. The CDR3 has 13 residues. The CDR3 reads CASSVDFSGELFF. CDR3 DNA: TGTGCCAGCAGCGTAGATTTTTCAGGAGAGCTGTTTTTT.

The chain combines TRBV5-1 with TRBJ1-1, with TRBD1 identical over 7 bases. V lost 0 bases to trimming and J lost 4 bases; unmatched junction nucleotides: 6. The germline gives CDR1 SGHRS, CDR2 YFSETQ. This CDR3 has 15 residues. The CDR3 protein is CASSLVEGAGTEAFF. The CDR3 DNA sequence: TGCGCCAGCAGCTTGGTGGAGGGGGCTGGCACTGAAGCTTTCTTT.

This clone was seen a single time. This chain connects TRBV10-3 to TRBJ2-1, with TRBD2 matching 8 bases. The length of the CDR3 is 17 residues. The J segment lost 5 bases and the V segment lost 5 bases, leaving 14 bases of the junction unmatched. Germline V gene lookup returns CDR1 ENHRY and CDR2 SYGVKD. The CDR3 DNA sequence: TGTGCCATCAGTCCCTTAGCGGGACTGGGCGGGGACAATGAGCAGTTCTTC. Its protein is CAISPLAGLGGDNEQFF.

Details on this clone: Other DNA sequences in this specimen translate into the identical CDR3. This chain joins TRBV5-1 and TRBJ1-1; the D is unclear. V dropped 4 bases and J dropped 0 bases, with 10 bases sitting between them. The germline V gene encodes CDR1 SGHRS and CDR2 YFSETQ. CDR3 length: 14 residues. The CDR3 DNA sequence: TGCGCCAGCAGCCTATTTGACATGAACACTGAAGCTTTCTTT. Amino acids: CASSLFDMNTEAFF.

The rearrangement links TRBV19 to TRBJ2-2; the match to TRBD2 covers 16 bases. V shed 4 bases and J 7 bases; nucleotides not matched to a gene: 9. CDR1 and CDR2 from the germline V gene are LNHDA and SQIVND (reference sequence). The CDR3 runs 18 residues. The DNA for the CDR3 is TGTGCCAGTAGTACATCGGGACTAGCGGGAGGGCCAGTCGGGGAGCTGTTTTTT. Translated: CASSTSGLAGGPVGELFF.

This chain joins TRBV19 and TRBJ2-7; D might be TRBD2 (6 bases). From germline, CDR1 is LNHDA and CDR2 SQIVND (reference sequence). V was shortened by 2 bases and J by 7 bases, with 18 bases between the two germline ends. The CDR3 extends over 15 amino acids. This CDR3 reads CASSITGLAEEEQYF. The CDR3 region has the DNA TGTGCCAGTAGTATAACGGGACTCGCTGAAGAGGAGCAGTACTTC.

The chain couples TRBV29-1 to TRBJ2-3, with D unresolved. CDR3 size: 15 residues. The germline V gene has CDR1 SQVTM and CDR2 ANQGSEA. V lost 7 bases and J lost 7, with 24 bases in between. The CDR3 DNA reads as TGCAGCGACGGGCATGGATCCCCACCGATATATACGCAGTATTTT. It yields the protein CSDGHGSPPIYTQYF.

The rearrangement uses TRBV2 and TRBJ1-4; D gene uncertain. Trimming removed 0 bases at V and 15 bases at J, with 14 bases between. The CDR3 is 13 residues long. Germline lookup yields CDR1 SNHLY and CDR2 FYNNEI. CDR3 protein: CASSEALQVTLFF. The CDR3 DNA follows: TGTGCCAGCAGTGAAGCGCTTCAGGTCACCTTGTTTTTT.

The chain has TRBV6-6 and TRBJ2-7; 13 bases agree with TRBD2. Germline V gives CDR1 MNHNY, CDR2 SVGAGI (reference sequence). The CDR3 is 16 amino acids. V dropped 5 bases and J dropped 1; count of bases not matched to a gene: 5. This CDR3 is CASSPRTSGRSYEQYF. CDR3 DNA sequence: TGTGCCAGCAGTCCCCGGACTAGCGGGAGATCCTACGAGCAGTACTTC.

The genes are TRBV27 and TRBJ2-1; D remains ambiguous. Germline assignment: CDR1 MNHEY and CDR2 SMNVEV (reference sequence). The length of the CDR3 is 12 residues. The germline V and J ends were trimmed by 0 bases and 3 bases, with 0 bases remaining between them. The CDR3 sequence is CASSLSYNEQFF. The CDR3 nucleotides are TGTGCCAGCAGTTTATCCTACAATGAGCAGTTCTTC.

The chain recombines TRBV5-1 with TRBJ1-1; TRBD1 agrees at 10 bases. Trimming removed 4 bases from V and 4 bases from J; junction bases left unmatched: 10. This CDR3 comprises 16 residues. CDR1 SGHRS and CDR2 YFSETQ come from the germline V gene. The CDR3 DNA reads as TGCGCCAGCAGCATCGGGACAGGGGCTAAGAGCACTGAAGCTTTCTTT. Its translation is CASSIGTGAKSTEAFF.

The V call is TRBV7-9, the J call TRBJ2-7; D perhaps matches TRBD1 (5 bases). This CDR3 has 14 residues. V was trimmed by 2 bases and J by 2 bases, leaving 10 bases between them. CDR1 SEHNR and CDR2 FQNEAQ come from the germline V gene (reference sequence). This CDR3 reads CASSLPGLPYEQYF. The CDR3, as DNA: TGTGCCAGCAGCTTACCAGGGCTCCCCTACGAGCAGTACTTC.

The V and J genes are TRBV10-3 and TRBJ2-1; D could derive from TRBD1 or TRBD2 (5 bases each). This CDR3 contains 15 residues. Trimming pared 7 bases from V and 4 bases from J, leaving 17 bases between. Germline V lookup: CDR1 ENHRY, CDR2 SYGVKD. CDR3 protein: CAITDIGGRYNEQFF. The CDR3 nucleotides read TGTGCCATCACTGACATTGGGGGACGGTACAATGAGCAGTTCTTC.

The chain is built from TRBV19 and TRBJ1-2; D remains ambiguous. Germline CDR1 and CDR2: LNHDA and SQIVND (reference sequence). Trimming shortened V by 3 bases and J by 3 bases, and 8 bases separated the two germline ends. CDR3 size: 13 residues. The CDR3 sequence: CASSIGRDYGYTF. DNA of the CDR3: TGTGCCAGTAGTATTGGACGTGACTATGGCTACACCTTC.

CDR3 amino acids: CASSSSYRNEQFF. The DNA for the CDR3 is TGTGCCAGCAGCTCCTCTTATAGAAATGAGCAGTTCTTC. The genes are TRBV11-2 and TRBJ2-1; the D is unclear. This CDR3 is built from 13 residues. The germline V and J ends were trimmed by 4 bases and 7 bases, with 11 bases remaining between them. The germline V gene has CDR1 SGHAT and CDR2 FQNNGV.

This clone appeared a few times. The chain carries TRBV18 and TRBJ2-7; TRBD1 aligns across 7 bases. V shed 5 bases, J shed 2 bases, and the junction held 3 bases outside the gene matches. Looked up from germline, CDR1 is KGHSH and CDR2 is LQKENI. CDR3 size: 13 residues. The CDR3 here is CASSGDRAYEQYF. The CDR3 coding sequence is TGTGCCAGCTCAGGGGACAGAGCCTACGAGCAGTACTTC. Drawing the rest from reference TRBV18 and TRBJ2-7, the complete variable domain is NAGVMQNPRHLVRRRGQEARLRCSPMKGHSHVYWYRQLPEEGLKFMVYLQKENIIDESGMPKERFSAEFPKEGPSILRIQQVVRGDSAAYFCASSGDRAYEQYFGPGTRLTVT.

The V and J genes are TRBV4-1 and TRBJ1-5; tentatively, D is TRBD1 (5 bases). This CDR3 region has 16 residues. Germline V gives CDR1 MGHRA, CDR2 YSYEKL. V was shortened by 4 bases and J by 2 bases, with 15 bases between the two germline ends. CDR3 sequence reads: CASSPAPGRRNQPQHF. CDR3 DNA: TGCGCCAGCAGCCCAGCCCCAGGGAGGCGCAATCAGCCCCAGCATTTT.

This clone appeared a few times. The chain joins TRBV9 to TRBJ2-1, with no clear D. The V gene's germline CDR1 is SGDLS and CDR2 YYNGEE. V was shortened by 4 bases and J by 5 bases, with 4 bases between the two germline ends. This CDR3 spans 11 amino acids. CDR3 residues: CASSRNNEQFF. For the CDR3, the DNA is TGTGCCAGCAGCCGGAACAATGAGCAGTTCTTC.

The chain is built from TRBV28 and TRBJ2-7; tentative D call: TRBD1 (5 bases). V was pared by 1 base and J by 6 bases, with 10 bases between. The CDR3 has 13 residues. Germline lookup yields CDR1 MDHEN and CDR2 SYDVKM. This CDR3 reads CASSLLFQGEQYF. The CDR3 nucleotides read TGTGCCAGCAGTTTATTATTTCAGGGCGAGCAGTACTTC.

This chain joins TRBV7-9 and TRBJ2-7; 13 nucleotides match TRBD2. The CDR3 contains 16 residues. V was pared by 5 bases and J by 3 bases, with 7 bases of the junction left unmatched. Germline lookup yields CDR1 SEHNR and CDR2 FQNEAQ (reference sequence). CDR3 in amino acids: CASSTWTSGRDYEQYF. The CDR3 nucleotides are TGTGCCAGCAGCACCTGGACTAGCGGGAGAGACTACGAGCAGTACTTC.

The chain is built from TRBV28 and TRBJ1-1, with 9 nucleotides matching TRBD1. Germline CDR1 MDHEN, CDR2 SYDVKM. This CDR3 comprises 17 residues. The trim removed 6 bases at V and 1 base at J, leaving 12 bases unmatched. CDR3 nucleotide sequence: TGTGCCAGCAGCCGCGGACAGGGGTTCTTCGAGAACACTGAAGCTTTCTTT. Protein sequence: CASSRGQGFFENTEAFF.

V usage is TRBV19 and J usage is TRBJ2-7, with 14 bases that match TRBD2. This CDR3 is built from 15 residues. The ends lost 5 bases at V and 2 bases at J; junction bases unmatched: 2. The germline CDR1 and CDR2 sequences are LNHDA and SQIVND (reference sequence). CDR3: CASSETSGRAYEQYF. For the CDR3, the DNA is TGTGCCAGTAGTGAGACTAGCGGGAGGGCCTACGAGCAGTACTTC.

The chain combines TRBV29-1 with TRBJ2-5; a possible D gene is TRBD2 (5 bases). The germline CDR1 and CDR2 sequences are SQVTM and ANQGSEA. V was clipped by 4 bases and J by 4 bases, with 10 bases between them. The CDR3 sequence is 12 residues long. The CDR3 protein is CSVVEGRETQYF. CDR3 nucleotides: TGCAGCGTTGTTGAGGGTAGAGAGACCCAGTACTTC.

This clone was detected once. J is TRBJ2-1 and V is TRBV27, with TRBD2 matching over 11 bases. CDR3 length: 15 residues. Germline CDR1 reads MNHEY; CDR2 reads SMNVEV (reference sequence). V lost 7 bases to trimming and J lost 9 bases; unmatched junction nucleotides: 11. The CDR3 here is CASTPLAGGGGEQFF. CDR3 sequence (DNA): TGTGCCAGCACTCCTCTAGCGGGGGGTGGAGGTGAGCAGTTCTTC.